Described below is a single TCR beta chain sequence and its context. The data were obtained in a study of blood T cell repertoires in COVID-19. There are 17 residues in the CDR3. In the original analysis: Reference gene primer amplification in the assay estimated nucleated cell counts. Assay: immunoSEQ multiplex PCR; the TCRdb copy retains only in-frame clones and omits some. Clone size and V and J calls were adopted from that table, with D and trimming inferred from the DNA. The sample has more than 450,000 clones; roughly nine tenths are singletons. Participants' reported clinical history set cohort assignment. Recovered participants had two consecutive negative NP/OP PCR tests, healthcare professional clearance, or symptom resolution.

Sequencing was performed on PBMCs or T cells enriched from blood (not recorded which). The clonotype originates from a woman aged 18-30 years who had recovered from COVID-19. The chain joins TRBV7-5 to TRBJ2-7; TRBD1, the table's D call, lacks a check against the DNA. TRBV7-5 is given as a pseudogene. CDR3 in amino acids: CARSLALGTPWDYEQYF. CDR3 bases: TGTGCCAGAAGCTTAGCCCTAGGGACACCATGGGACTACGAGCAGTACTTC.